Below are 20 T cell receptor beta chains sequenced from a single sample in a study of blood T cell repertoires in COVID-19. The repertoire was sequenced with immunoSEQ multiplex PCR; TCRdb's copy has only in-frame clones and lacks some. The sample yields some 460,000 clones, 70% to 90% seen once. Material: PBMCs or T cells enriched from blood (not recorded which). Receptors originate from a woman aged 18 to 35 with acute COVID-19.

The CDR3 sequence is CASRNKGAMGTEAFF. As DNA, the CDR3 is TGTGCCAGCAGAAATAAAGGGGCCATGGGCACTGAAGCTTTCTTT. The J gene is TRBJ1-1, the V gene TRBV6-4; D may be TRBD1 (5 bases). The V end was cut by 6 bases, the J end by 4 bases, with 18 bases between. The CDR3 is 15 amino acids. Germline V gene sequence: CDR1 MRHNA, CDR2 SNTAGT.

V gene TRBV7-3 combines with J gene TRBJ2-5; D is unresolved. CDR3 length: 13 residues. Trimming removed 1 base from V and 2 bases from J, with 5 bases in between. Per germline, CDR1 SGHTA and CDR2 FQGTGA. The CDR3 protein is CASSLIMQETQYF. CDR3 coding DNA: TGTGCCAGCAGCTTAATCATGCAAGAGACCCAGTACTTC.

The J gene is TRBJ2-2, the V gene TRBV18, with TRBD2 identical over 9 bases. This CDR3 is 18 amino acids long. Germline CDR1 reads KGHSH; CDR2 reads LQKENI. The junction had 13 bases not matched to a gene; V was cut back by 4 bases and J by 4 bases. The CDR3 DNA follows: TGTGCCAGCTCACTTCTGGTGGTAGCGGGAGATAGCACCGGGGAGCTGTTTTTT. Translation: CASSLLVVAGDSTGELFF.

The table lists this clone with a few counts. This chain connects TRBV9 to TRBJ2-5; D perhaps matches TRBD1 (6 bases). Trimming took 1 base from V and 4 from J, leaving 14 bases between them. Germline CDR1 is SGDLS and CDR2 is YYNGEE. The CDR3 runs 15 residues. The CDR3 DNA reads TGTGCCAGCAGCGTAAGACAGGCAATCGGAGAGACCCAGTACTTC. The encoded protein is CASSVRQAIGETQYF.

The chain uses TRBV28 and TRBJ2-1; 8 bases map to TRBD1. The CDR3 extends over 17 amino acids. Germline V gives CDR1 MDHEN, CDR2 SYDVKM. V trimming: 3 bases; J trimming: 6 bases; junction bases outside the gene matches: 13. The CDR3 DNA reads TGTGCCAGCAGTTTTACACCAAGGACAGGGTCTTCCAATGAGCAGTTCTTC. This codes for CASSFTPRTGSSNEQFF.

The V gene is TRBV7-3, the J gene TRBJ1-6, with a possible D match to TRBD1 (6 bases). V was shortened by 2 bases and J by 1 base, with 6 bases between the two germline ends. The V gene's germline CDR1 is SGHTA and CDR2 FQGTGA. This CDR3 has 15 amino acids. CDR3 amino acids: CASSLGQSYNSPLHF. The CDR3, as DNA: TGTGCCAGCAGCTTAGGACAGTCCTATAATTCACCCCTCCACTTT.

The chain employs TRBV10-3 and TRBJ1-5; no clear D gene. The CDR3 loop spans 13 amino acids. The ends were cut back, 4 bases at V and 10 bases at J, with 14 bases in the middle. Germline lookup yields CDR1 ENHRY and CDR2 SYGVKD. The CDR3 DNA is TGTGCCATCAGTGCGGACGGGGATCGACCCCAGCATTTT. Translated, it gives CAISADGDRPQHF.

V and J are TRBV5-1 and TRBJ2-1; possible D gene TRBD2, 7 bases. CDR1 is SGHRS and CDR2 is YFSETQ in the germline V gene. V lost 3 bases to trimming and J lost 6 bases, with 16 bases between them. The CDR3 covers 15 residues. The CDR3 sequence is CASSSTGGLSNEQFF. In DNA, the CDR3 is TGCGCCAGCAGCTCCACGGGGGGCCTATCCAATGAGCAGTTCTTC.

This chain uses TRBV20-1 with TRBJ2-5, with D perhaps TRBD2 (5 bases). V dropped 6 bases and J dropped 3 bases, with 8 bases sitting between them. From germline, CDR1 is DFQATT and CDR2 SNEGSKA (reference sequence). The CDR3 contains 11 residues. The CDR3 DNA follows: TGCAGTGCGAGGGTGGAAGAGACCCAGTACTTC. Encoded protein: CSARVEETQYF.

The table lists this clone with a count of one. This chain's CDR3 is CASGPGLGLGTDTQYF. As DNA, the CDR3 is TGTGCCAGCGGACCGGGACTAGGGCTTGGCACAGATACGCAGTATTTT. The rearrangement joins TRBV2 to TRBJ2-3; TRBD2 matches at 8 bases. The junction had 11 bases not matched to a gene; V was cut back by 8 bases and J by 1 base. Germline-derived CDR1 and CDR2 are SNHLY and FYNNEI. This CDR3 has 16 residues.

This clone showed up just once. The V call is TRBV19, the J call TRBJ2-1; 7 positions agree with TRBD2. Per the germline V gene, CDR1 is LNHDA and CDR2 is SQIVND (reference sequence). V gave up 6 bases and J gave up 10 bases; unmatched junction bases: 9. CDR3 length: 13 residues. The CDR3 loop is CASSWRETGEQFF. The CDR3, as DNA: TGTGCCAGTAGCTGGCGGGAGACGGGGGAGCAGTTCTTC.

This clone turned up a few times. The chain is built from TRBV11-1 and TRBJ1-2; 7 nucleotides line up with TRBD1. With V trimmed by 5 bases and J by 8 bases, 8 bases remained unmatched. CDR3 size: 13 residues. Germline CDR1 is SGHAT and CDR2 is FQDESV (reference sequence). The CDR3 coding sequence is TGTGCCAGCAGCCCGAACAGGGGTCGGGGCTACACCTTC. Translating gives CASSPNRGRGYTF.

As regards this clone: This sample includes further DNA sequences coding for the same CDR3. The rearrangement links TRBV5-8 to TRBJ2-2, with 9 bases aligning to TRBD1. The CDR3 sequence is 16 residues long. V lost 3 bases and J lost 8; bases outside the gene matches: 11. Germline assignment: CDR1 SGHTS and CDR2 YDEGEE. The CDR3: CASSSGTGLFPGELFF. The DNA of the CDR3 is TGTGCCAGCAGCTCCGGGACAGGGCTCTTCCCTGGGGAGCTGTTTTTT.

This chain joins TRBV7-9 and TRBJ1-5; TRBD1 agrees at 8 bases. The junction had 4 bases not matched to a gene; V was cut back by 6 bases and J by 0 bases. Germline V CDR1 and CDR2: SEHNR, FQNEAQ (reference sequence). The CDR3 spans 15 residues. The CDR3, as DNA: TGTGCCAGCAGGCGTGGACAGGGTAGCAATCAGCCCCAGCATTTT. Encoded protein: CASRRGQGSNQPQHF. The whole variable domain, filled in from reference TRBV7-9 and TRBJ1-5, reads DTGVSQNPRHKITKRGQNVTFRCDPISEHNRLYWYRQTLGQGPEFLTYFQNEAQLEKSRLLSDRFSAERPKGSFSTLEIQRTEQGDSAMYLCASRRGQGSNQPQHFGDGTRLSIL.

V is TRBV28 and J is TRBJ1-2; 11 bases fit TRBD1. The ends lost 6 bases at V and 2 bases at J; junction bases unmatched: 2. The CDR3 has 14 residues. Germline lookup yields CDR1 MDHEN and CDR2 SYDVKM. This CDR3 is CASRGQGENYGYTF. In nucleotides, the CDR3 is TGTGCCAGCAGGGGACAGGGGGAAAACTATGGCTACACCTTC.

The chain carries TRBV6-5 and TRBJ2-3; 13 bases align to TRBD2. With V trimmed by 4 bases and J by 5 bases, 6 bases remained unmatched. The CDR3 is 16 amino acids. Germline V gene data show CDR1 as MNHEY and CDR2 as SVGAGI. DNA of the CDR3: TGTGCCAGCAGTTTACTAGCGGGAGGGCGGGGAGATACGCAGTATTTT. This gives the protein CASSLLAGGRGDTQYF.

The V call is TRBV7-2, the J call TRBJ1-2; weak D call: TRBD1 (6 bases). The CDR3 runs 11 residues. Germline assignment: CDR1 SGHTA and CDR2 FQGNSA. Trimming stripped 5 bases from V and 8 bases from J, with 9 bases between. CDR3 DNA: TGTGCCAGCAGCCCGGACAGAGGCTACACCTTC. Translation gives CASSPDRGYTF.

The chain employs TRBV19 and TRBJ2-7; TRBD1 matches at 7 bases. The CDR3 totals 13 residues. Germline CDR1 reads LNHDA; CDR2 reads SQIVND (reference sequence). Trimming took 5 bases from V and 3 from J; bases not matched to a gene: 4. CDR3 DNA sequence: TGTGCCAGTAGTGCGAGGGACAGCTACGAGCAGTACTTC. Amino acids: CASSARDSYEQYF.

This chain links TRBV29-1 with TRBJ1-2; tentative D call: TRBD1 (5 bases). CDR1 SQVTM and CDR2 ANQGSEA come from the germline V gene. The ends were cut back, 2 bases at V and 3 bases at J, with 10 bases in the middle. This CDR3 spans 13 amino acids. CDR3 in DNA: TGCAGCGTTGAAATAGGGGCTGACTATGGCTACACCTTC. Its protein is CSVEIGADYGYTF. The variable domain in full, completed from reference TRBV29-1 and TRBJ1-2, reads SAVISQKPSRDICQRGTSLTIQCQVDSQVTMMFWYRQQPGQSLTLIATANQGSEATYESGFVIDKFPISRPNLTFSTLTVSNMSPEDSSIYLCSVEIGADYGYTFGSGTRLTVV.

The chain carries TRBV24-1 and TRBJ2-2, with a weak D call TRBD1 (5 bases). Germline loops: CDR1 KGHDR, CDR2 SFDVKD. Between the trimmed V and J ends, which lost 4 bases and 1 base, there was a span of 15 bases. This CDR3 contains 17 residues. The CDR3 spells CATSDSTDSQNTGELFF. The CDR3 bases are TGTGCCACCAGTGACTCAACTGACAGCCAGAACACCGGGGAGCTGTTTTTT.